The T cell receptor (beta chain) described here comes from a study of beta chain features in type 1 diabetes. Deletions cut 2 bases from V and 3 bases from J, with 14 bases between. Germline V gene sequence: CDR1 ENHRY, CDR2 SYGVKD. The CDR3 covers 15 residues. Expressed TCRB transcripts were sequenced after all isolated RNA was converted to cDNA. Profiling relied on immunoSEQ multiplex PCR, and the TCRdb table lists in-frame clones only, not all of them. The sample includes some 150,000 clones, about 7% of them seen just once. This clone was observed a few times. The chain combines TRBV10-3 with TRBJ2-7, with D possibly being TRBD2 (6 bases). The sequenced sample was central memory CD4+ T cells from blood. This TCR derives from a woman aged 25-40 years in good health. The DNA of the CDR3 is TGTGCCATCAGTGAGGTAGCGGCCCGTGACTACGAGCAGTACTTC. Encoded protein: CAISEVAARDYEQYF.